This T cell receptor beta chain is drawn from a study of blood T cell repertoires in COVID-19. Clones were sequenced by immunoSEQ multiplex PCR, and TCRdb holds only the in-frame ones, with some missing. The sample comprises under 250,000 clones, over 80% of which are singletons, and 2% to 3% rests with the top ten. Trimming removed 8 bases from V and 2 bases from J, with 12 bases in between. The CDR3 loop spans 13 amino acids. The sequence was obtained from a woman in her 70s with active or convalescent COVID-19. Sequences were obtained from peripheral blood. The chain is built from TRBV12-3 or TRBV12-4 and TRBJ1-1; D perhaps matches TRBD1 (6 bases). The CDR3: CASQGQLNTEAFF. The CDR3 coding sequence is TGTGCCAGCCAAGGACAGCTTAACACTGAAGCTTTCTTT.